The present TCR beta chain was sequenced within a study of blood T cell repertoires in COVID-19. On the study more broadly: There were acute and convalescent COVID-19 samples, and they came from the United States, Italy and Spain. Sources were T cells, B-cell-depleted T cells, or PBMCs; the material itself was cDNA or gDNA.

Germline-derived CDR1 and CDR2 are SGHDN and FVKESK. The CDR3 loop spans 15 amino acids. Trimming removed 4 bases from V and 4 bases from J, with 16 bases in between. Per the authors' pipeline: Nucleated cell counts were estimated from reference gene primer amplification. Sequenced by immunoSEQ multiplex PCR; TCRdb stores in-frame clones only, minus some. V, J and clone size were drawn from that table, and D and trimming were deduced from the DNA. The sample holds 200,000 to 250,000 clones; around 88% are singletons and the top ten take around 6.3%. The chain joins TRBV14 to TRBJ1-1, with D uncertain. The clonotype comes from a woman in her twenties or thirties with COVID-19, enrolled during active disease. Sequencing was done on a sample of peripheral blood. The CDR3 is CASSRWRVESTEAFF. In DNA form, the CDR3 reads TGTGCCAGCAGCCGGTGGAGGGTAGAATCCACTGAAGCTTTCTTT.